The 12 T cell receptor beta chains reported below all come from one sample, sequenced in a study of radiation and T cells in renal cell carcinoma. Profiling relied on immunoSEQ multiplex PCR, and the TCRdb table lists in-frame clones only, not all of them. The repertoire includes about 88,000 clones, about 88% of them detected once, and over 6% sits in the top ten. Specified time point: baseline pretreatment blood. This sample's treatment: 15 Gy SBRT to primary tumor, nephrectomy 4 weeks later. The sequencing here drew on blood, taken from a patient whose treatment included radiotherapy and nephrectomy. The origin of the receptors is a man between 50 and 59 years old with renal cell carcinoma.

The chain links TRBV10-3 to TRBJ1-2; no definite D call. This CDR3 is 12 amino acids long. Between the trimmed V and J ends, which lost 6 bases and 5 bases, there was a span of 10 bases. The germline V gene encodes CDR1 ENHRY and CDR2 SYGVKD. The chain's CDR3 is CAISPDTYGYTF. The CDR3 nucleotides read TGTGCCATCAGCCCGGATACTTATGGCTACACCTTC.

The CDR3 bases are TGTGCCAGCAGTGACTCTTCGCGGGTTAATGAAAAACTGTTTTTT. Protein sequence: CASSDSSRVNEKLFF. The chain has TRBV6-4 and TRBJ1-4; D not certain. V lost 0 bases to trimming and J lost 4 bases, with 9 bases between them. CDR3 length: 15 residues. Per the germline V gene, CDR1 is MRHNA and CDR2 is SNTAGT.

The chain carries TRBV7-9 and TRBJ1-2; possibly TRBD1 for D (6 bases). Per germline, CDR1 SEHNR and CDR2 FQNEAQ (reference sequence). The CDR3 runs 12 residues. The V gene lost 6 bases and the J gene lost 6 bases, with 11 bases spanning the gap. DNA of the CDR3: TGTGCCAGCAGACCTGGGGGGCATGGCTACACCTTC. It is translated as CASRPGGHGYTF.

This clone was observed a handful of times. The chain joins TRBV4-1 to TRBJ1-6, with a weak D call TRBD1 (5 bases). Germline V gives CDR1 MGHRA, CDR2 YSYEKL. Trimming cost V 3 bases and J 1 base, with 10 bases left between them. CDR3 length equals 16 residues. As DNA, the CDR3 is TGCGCCAGCAGCCAGAACCAGGGTTCCTATAATTCACCCCTCCACTTT. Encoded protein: CASSQNQGSYNSPLHF.

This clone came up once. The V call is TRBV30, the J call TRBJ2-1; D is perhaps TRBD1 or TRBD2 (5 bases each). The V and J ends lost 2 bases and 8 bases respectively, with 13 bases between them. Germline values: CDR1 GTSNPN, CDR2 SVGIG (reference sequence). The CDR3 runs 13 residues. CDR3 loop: CAWSLDRDHEQFF. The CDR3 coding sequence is TGTGCCTGGAGTCTCGATAGGGACCATGAGCAGTTCTTC.

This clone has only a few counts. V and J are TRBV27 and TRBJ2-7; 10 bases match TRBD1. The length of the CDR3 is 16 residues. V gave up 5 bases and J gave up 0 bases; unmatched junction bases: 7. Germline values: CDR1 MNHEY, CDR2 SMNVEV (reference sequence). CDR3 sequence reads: CASSPGQGMSSYEQYF. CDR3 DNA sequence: TGTGCCAGCAGTCCGGGACAGGGGATGAGCTCCTACGAGCAGTACTTC.

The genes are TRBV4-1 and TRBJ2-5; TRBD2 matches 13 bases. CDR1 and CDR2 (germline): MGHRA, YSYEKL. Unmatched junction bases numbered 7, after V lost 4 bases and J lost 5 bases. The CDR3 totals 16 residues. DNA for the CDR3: TGCGCCAGCAGCCCTGGACTAGCGGGAGCGGCGGAGACCCAGTACTTC. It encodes CASSPGLAGAAETQYF.

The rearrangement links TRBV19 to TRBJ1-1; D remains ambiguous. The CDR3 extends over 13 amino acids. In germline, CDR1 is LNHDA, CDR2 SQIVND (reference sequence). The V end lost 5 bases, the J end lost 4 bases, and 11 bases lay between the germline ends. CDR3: CASSLSEATEAFF. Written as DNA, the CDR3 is TGTGCCAGTAGTCTTTCGGAGGCCACTGAAGCTTTCTTT.

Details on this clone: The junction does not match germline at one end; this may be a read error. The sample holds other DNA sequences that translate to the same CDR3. The chain's CDR3 is CASSPGGAYEQYF. CDR3 coding DNA: TGTGCTAGCAGCCCAGGGGGGGCCTACGAGCAGTACTTC. The rearrangement joins TRBV7-9 to TRBJ2-7; D tentatively fits TRBD1 or TRBD2 (7 bases each). Per the germline V gene, CDR1 is SEHNR and CDR2 is FQNEAQ (reference sequence). The CDR3 extends over 13 amino acids.

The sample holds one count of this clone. CDR3 DNA: TGCGCCAGCAGTGAAGGAGGGACCCTCTACGAGCAGTACTTC. This encodes CASSEGGTLYEQYF. This chain links TRBV10-1 with TRBJ2-7, with a possible D match to TRBD2 (6 bases). Germline V gene data show CDR1 as WNHNN and CDR2 as SYGVQD (reference sequence). The CDR3 is 14 residues long. Trimming cost V 3 bases and J 3 bases, with 12 bases left between them.

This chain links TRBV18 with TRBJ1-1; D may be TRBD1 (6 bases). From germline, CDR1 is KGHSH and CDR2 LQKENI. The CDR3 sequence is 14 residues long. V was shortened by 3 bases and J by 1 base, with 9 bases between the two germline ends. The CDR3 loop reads CASSPQTGNTEAFF. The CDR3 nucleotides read TGTGCCAGCTCACCCCAGACAGGGAACACTGAAGCTTTCTTT.

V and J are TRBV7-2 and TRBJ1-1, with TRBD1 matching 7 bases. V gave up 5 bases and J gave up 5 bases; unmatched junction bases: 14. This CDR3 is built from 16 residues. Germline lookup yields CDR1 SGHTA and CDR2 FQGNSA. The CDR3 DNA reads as TGTGCCAGCAGCCTTCTACGTCTTTCAGGGGGAACTGAAGCTTTCTTT. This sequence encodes CASSLLRLSGGTEAFF.